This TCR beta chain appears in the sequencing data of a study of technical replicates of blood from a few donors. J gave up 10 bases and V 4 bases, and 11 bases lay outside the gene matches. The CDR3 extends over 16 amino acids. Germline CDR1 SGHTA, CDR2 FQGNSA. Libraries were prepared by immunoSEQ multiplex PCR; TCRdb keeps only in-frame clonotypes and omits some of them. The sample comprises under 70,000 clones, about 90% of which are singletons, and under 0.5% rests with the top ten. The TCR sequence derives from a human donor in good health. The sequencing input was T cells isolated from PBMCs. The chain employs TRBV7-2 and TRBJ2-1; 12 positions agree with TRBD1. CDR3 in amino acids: CASSSTGTGGLGEQFF. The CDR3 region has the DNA TGTGCCAGCAGCTCGACCGGGACAGGGGGCTTAGGGGAGCAGTTCTTC.